These 3 T cell receptor beta chains were sequenced from one sample in a study of cytomegalovirus exposure and HLA in healthy donors. With 60 Vbeta and 13 Jbeta primers, the PCR was carried out. Clones were read by immunoSEQ multiplex PCR, and TCRdb kept only the in-frame ones, dropping some. The data hold some 150,000 clones, with around 72% observed a single time. Sequencing used PBMCs. The receptor source for this set is a man between 50 and 59 years old in good health and CMV-seropositive.

The V call is TRBV7-2, the J call TRBJ2-3, with D perhaps TRBD2 (5 bases). CDR1 is SGHTA, CDR2 FQGNSA, per germline. Trimming stripped 2 bases from V and 2 bases from J, with 14 bases between. The CDR3 loop spans 16 amino acids. CDR3 residues: CASSLNPGSPTDTQYF. The CDR3, as DNA: TGTGCCAGCAGCTTAAATCCGGGAAGTCCCACAGATACGCAGTATTTT.

This clone was found a few times. This chain links TRBV18 with TRBJ2-3; possible D gene TRBD1, 7 bases. Deletions cut 3 bases from V and 3 bases from J, with 13 bases between. The CDR3 has 15 residues. The germline CDR1 and CDR2 sequences are KGHSH and LQKENI. The CDR3 sequence is CASSPRGTGTDTQYF. The DNA of the CDR3 is TGTGCCAGCTCACCCAGGGGGACTGGGACAGATACGCAGTATTTT.

The chain uses TRBV7-8 and TRBJ1-5, with D tentatively TRBD1 (5 bases). CDR3 size: 16 residues. Germline V gene sequence: CDR1 SGHVS, CDR2 FQNEAQ. V was trimmed by 2 bases and J by 0 bases, leaving 11 bases between them. CDR3 protein: CASSLTRATSNQPQHF. Here the CDR3 DNA reads TGTGCCAGCAGCTTAACCAGGGCTACTAGCAATCAGCCCCAGCATTTT. Full variable domain (outside the CDR3, taken from reference TRBV7-8 and TRBJ1-5): GAGVSQSPRYKVAKRGQDVALRCDPISGHVSLFWYQQALGQGPEFLTYFQNEAQLDKSGLPSDRFFAERPEGSVSTLKIQRTQQEDSAVYLCASSLTRATSNQPQHFGDGTRLSIL.